The 21 T cell receptor beta chains presented below share a single source sample, sequenced in a study of blood T cell repertoires in COVID-19. The assay was immunoSEQ multiplex PCR, and TCRdb's table has in-frame clones only and misses some. This table has about 200,000 clones, 82% appearing once. The material sequenced was PBMCs or T cells enriched from blood (not recorded which). The receptor source for this set is a woman aged 60 to 75 with acute COVID-19.

This rearrangement joins TRBV7-9 to TRBJ1-2; 7 bases agree with TRBD1. CDR3 length: 14 amino acids. The germline CDR1 and CDR2 sequences are SEHNR and FQNEAQ (reference sequence). V shed 8 bases and J 3 bases; nucleotides not matched to a gene: 9. CDR3 coding DNA: TGTGCCAGCGGAACGACAGGGCCGGACTATGGCTACACCTTC. Amino acids: CASGTTGPDYGYTF.

This chain joins TRBV19 and TRBJ2-7; 7 nucleotides agree with TRBD1. Germline CDR1 LNHDA, CDR2 SQIVND (reference sequence). This CDR3 contains 17 residues. The junction had 16 bases not matched to a gene; V was cut back by 5 bases and J by 3 bases. CDR3 region: CASSVSGQTDPIYEQYF. CDR3 coding DNA: TGTGCCAGTAGTGTATCGGGACAGACGGATCCCATCTACGAGCAGTACTTC. Full variable domain (remainder filled in from reference TRBV19 and TRBJ2-7): DGGITQSPKYLFRKEGQNVTLSCEQNLNHDAMYWYRQDPGQGLRLIYYSQIVNDFQKGDIAEGYSVSREKKESFPLTVTSAQKNPTAFYLCASSVSGQTDPIYEQYFGPGTRLTVT.

In this sample, this clone turned up once. CDR3: CASTHWSGGRTGELFF. In nucleotides, the CDR3 is TGTGCCAGCACCCACTGGTCGGGGGGGCGGACCGGGGAGCTGTTTTTT. V gene TRBV3-1 (or the pseudogene TRBV3-2) combines with J gene TRBJ2-2; 8 bases align to TRBD2. V shed 7 bases, J shed 5 bases, and the junction held 12 bases outside the gene matches. From germline, CDR1 is LGHDT and CDR2 YNNKEL (reference sequence). This CDR3 has 16 amino acids.

Only a few counts were recorded for this clone. The chain carries TRBV6-5 and TRBJ2-1; tentative D call: TRBD1 (6 bases). This CDR3 is 13 amino acids long. Germline V gene data show CDR1 as MNHEY and CDR2 as SVGAGI. V gave up 4 bases and J gave up 8 bases, with 12 bases separating them. CDR3 bases: TGTGCCAGCAGTTTAACAGGGTACGATGAGCAGTTCTTC. Translated: CASSLTGYDEQFF.

The V call is TRBV20-1, the J call TRBJ1-2; TRBD1 might be the D (5 bases). CDR1 and CDR2 from the germline V gene are DFQATT and SNEGSKA (reference sequence). The CDR3 runs to 12 residues. The V and J ends lost 3 bases and 6 bases respectively, with 11 bases between them. The CDR3 DNA is TGCAGTGCTAGTGCAGGGAGGGATGGCTACACCTTC. This sequence encodes CSASAGRDGYTF.

The chain employs TRBV20-1 and TRBJ1-1; the D gene is possibly TRBD1 (6 bases). The V end was cut by 3 bases, the J end by 0 bases, with 8 bases between. The CDR3 spans 13 residues. Germline loops: CDR1 DFQATT, CDR2 SNEGSKA (reference sequence). DNA for the CDR3: TGCAGTGCTAGTACAGGGTTGAACACTGAAGCTTTCTTT. Protein: CSASTGLNTEAFF.

The V and J genes are TRBV30 and TRBJ2-1; D might be TRBD1 (6 bases). Trimming removed 4 bases from V and 4 bases from J, with 11 bases in between. This CDR3 comprises 13 residues. Germline V gives CDR1 GTSNPN, CDR2 SVGIG (reference sequence). As DNA, the CDR3 is TGTGCCTGGAATACGGGACAATACAATGAGCAGTTCTTC. Protein sequence: CAWNTGQYNEQFF.

The chain recombines TRBV30 with TRBJ2-5; a possible D gene is TRBD2 (5 bases). The V and J ends lost 5 bases and 4 bases respectively, with 20 bases between them. This CDR3 is built from 15 residues. CDR1 GTSNPN and CDR2 SVGIG come from the germline V gene (reference sequence). CDR3 amino acids: CAWSRLVVAGETQYF. As DNA, the CDR3 is TGTGCCTGGTCGCGGTTGGTGGTTGCGGGAGAGACCCAGTACTTC.

Worth noting for this clone: Compared with germline, one end of the junction differs, possibly owing to a read error. This rearrangement joins TRBV30 to TRBJ2-1; TRBD2 aligns across 8 bases. Germline assignment: CDR1 GTSNPN and CDR2 SVGIG (reference sequence). The CDR3 is 14 amino acids. The CDR3 is CAGRRRGGNNEQFF. CDR3 nucleotide sequence: TGTGCCGGGAGGCGTCGGGGGGGTAACAATGAGCAGTTCTTC. Filled out from reference TRBV30 and TRBJ2-1, the complete variable domain reads SQTIHQWPATLVQPVGSPLSLECTVEGTSNPNLYWYRQAAGRGLQLLFYSVGIGQISSEVPQNLSASRPQDRQFILSSKKLLLSDSGFYLCAGRRRGGNNEQFFGPGTRLTVL.

The chain carries TRBV2 and TRBJ1-4; D possibly corresponds to TRBD1 (5 bases). Trimming stripped 2 bases from V and 6 bases from J, with 13 bases between. The CDR3 totals 15 residues. Looked up from germline, CDR1 is SNHLY and CDR2 is FYNNEI. CDR3 coding DNA: TGTGCCAGCAGTGAATCAGGGATTAACTATGAAAAACTGTTTTTT. It is translated as CASSESGINYEKLFF. Using reference TRBV2 and TRBJ1-4 for the parts outside the CDR3, the full variable domain is EPEVTQTPSHQVTQMGQEVILRCVPISNHLYFYWYRQILGQKVEFLVSFYNNEISEKSEIFDDQFSVERPDGSNFTLKIRSTKLEDSAMYFCASSESGINYEKLFFGSGTQLSVL.

This clone was seen only once. V gene TRBV6-4 combines with J gene TRBJ1-1, with unresolved D. Germline V lookup: CDR1 MRHNA, CDR2 SNTAGT. V gave up 4 bases and J gave up 1 base, with 7 bases separating them. The CDR3 contains 13 residues. CDR3 region: CASSAAGNTEAFF. As DNA, the CDR3 is TGTGCCAGCAGTGCTGCAGGGAACACTGAAGCTTTCTTT.

This chain connects TRBV28 to TRBJ1-6; 7 bases align to TRBD1. V trimming: 6 bases; J trimming: 6 bases; junction bases outside the gene matches: 17. The CDR3 runs 18 residues. Germline V gene lookup returns CDR1 MDHEN and CDR2 SYDVKM. CDR3 coding DNA: TGTGCCAGCAGATACCCGGGACAGATGTTGTCACCTAATTCACCCCTCCACTTT. This codes for CASRYPGQMLSPNSPLHF. Drawing the rest from reference TRBV28 and TRBJ1-6, the complete variable domain is DVKVTQSSRYLVKRTGEKVFLECVQDMDHENMFWYRQDPGLGLRLIYFSYDVKMKEKGDIPEGYSVSREKKERFSLILESASTNQTSMYLCASRYPGQMLSPNSPLHFGNGTRLTVT.

The CDR3 coding sequence is TGTGCCAGCAGCTTCGGACTATTCGAGCAGTTCTTC. It is translated as CASSFGLFEQFF. The J gene is TRBJ2-1, the V gene TRBV7-2; D perhaps matches TRBD2 (6 bases). Germline CDR1 SGHTA, CDR2 FQGNSA. Trimming removed 3 bases from V and 10 bases from J, with 10 bases in between. The CDR3 extends over 12 amino acids.

This clone was recorded only once. The chain has TRBV9 and TRBJ2-1; 10 bases are a match to TRBD2. Germline loops: CDR1 SGDLS, CDR2 YYNGEE. Unmatched junction bases numbered 5, after V lost 0 bases and J lost 8 bases. The CDR3 has 15 residues. The CDR3, as DNA: TGTGCCAGCAGCGTAGGGCTAGCGGGGGTAGATGAGCAGTTCTTC. Translation gives CASSVGLAGVDEQFF. The complete variable domain, with remaining parts taken from reference TRBV9 and TRBJ2-1, reads DSGVTQTPKHLITATGQRVTLRCSPRSGDLSVYWYQQSLDQGLQFLIQYYNGEERAKGNILERFSAQQFPDLHSELNLSSLELGDSALYFCASSVGLAGVDEQFFGPGTRLTVL.

As concerns this clone: One end of the junction does not line up with germline, which may come from a read error. The rearrangement links TRBV7-2 to TRBJ1-2, with D perhaps TRBD1 (5 bases). The CDR3 sequence is 14 residues long. Looked up from germline, CDR1 is SGHTA and CDR2 is FQGNSA. The CDR3 region is CASSLDSGNFGYTF. CDR3 sequence (DNA): TGTGCCAGCAGCTTAGATTCAGGGAACTTTGGCTACACCTTC.

CDR3 sequence reads: CATSGLAGPQETQYF. CDR3 sequence (DNA): TGTGCCACCAGCGGCCTAGCGGGCCCCCAGGAGACCCAGTACTTC. The V call is TRBV15, the J call TRBJ2-5; 8 bases fit TRBD2. The V gene's germline CDR1 is LNHNV and CDR2 YYDKDF (reference sequence). With 5 bases clipped from V and 5 bases from J, the junction kept 10 bases outside the gene matches. CDR3 size: 15 residues.

The chain links TRBV20-1 to TRBJ2-3; 7 bases align to TRBD1. The CDR3 length is 15 residues. Per the germline V gene, CDR1 is DFQATT and CDR2 is SNEGSKA (reference sequence). Unmatched junction bases numbered 8, after V lost 3 bases and J lost 2 bases. The CDR3 here is CSASVPGQSTDTQYF. The CDR3 DNA reads as TGCAGTGCTAGTGTCCCGGGACAGTCCACAGATACGCAGTATTTT.

Here the CDR3 DNA reads TGTGCCACCAGTGACCCGGACAGAAACGAGCAGTACTTC. Its protein product is CATSDPDRNEQYF. This chain uses TRBV24-1 with TRBJ2-7, with a tentative D call TRBD1 (6 bases). CDR1 and CDR2 (germline): KGHDR, SFDVKD. The CDR3 contains 13 residues. V was cut by 4 bases and J by 5 bases, with 11 bases left in between.

The chain carries TRBV15 and TRBJ2-3; tentatively, D is TRBD2 (6 bases). CDR1 and CDR2 from the germline V gene are LNHNV and YYDKDF (reference sequence). Trimming removed 5 bases from V and 3 bases from J, with 18 bases in between. The CDR3 extends over 16 amino acids. CDR3 protein: CATSLTRGNPTDTQYF. DNA for the CDR3: TGTGCCACCAGCTTGACTAGAGGAAACCCGACAGATACGCAGTATTTT.

This clone came up a few times. The chain links TRBV18 to TRBJ1-5; TRBD1 matches 7 bases. Germline CDR1 reads KGHSH; CDR2 reads LQKENI. The CDR3 covers 12 residues. Trimming removed 5 bases from V and 9 bases from J; junction bases left unmatched: 4. DNA for the CDR3: TGTGCCAGCTCAGTACAGGGGCCGCCCCAGCATTTT. Protein product: CASSVQGPPQHF.

This clone was recorded a few times. V gene TRBV7-2 combines with J gene TRBJ2-2, with 8 positions matching TRBD1. The CDR3 length is 15 residues. V trimming: 2 bases; J trimming: 4 bases; junction bases outside the gene matches: 3. Per germline, CDR1 SGHTA and CDR2 FQGNSA. As DNA, the CDR3 is TGTGCCAGCAGCTTAACCAGGGGGCTCACCGGGGAGCTGTTTTTT. This sequence encodes CASSLTRGLTGELFF.